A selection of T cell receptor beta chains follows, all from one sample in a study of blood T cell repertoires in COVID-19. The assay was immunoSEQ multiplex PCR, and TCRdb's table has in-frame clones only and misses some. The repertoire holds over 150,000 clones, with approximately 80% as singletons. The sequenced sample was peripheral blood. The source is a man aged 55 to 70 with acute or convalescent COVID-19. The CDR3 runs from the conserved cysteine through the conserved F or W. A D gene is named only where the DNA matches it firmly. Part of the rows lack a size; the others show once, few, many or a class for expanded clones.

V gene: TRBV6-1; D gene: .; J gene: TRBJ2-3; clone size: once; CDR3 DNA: TGTGCCAGCAGTGAAACAAGGGTAGCGGTAGATACGCAGTATTTT; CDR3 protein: CASSETRVAVDTQYF
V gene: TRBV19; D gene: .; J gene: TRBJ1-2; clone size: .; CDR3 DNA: TGTGCCAGTAGTTCCAGGGGAAATGGCTACACCTTC; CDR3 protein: CASSSRGNGYTF
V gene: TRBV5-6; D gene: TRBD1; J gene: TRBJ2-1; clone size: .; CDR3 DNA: TGTGCCAGCAGCTCGACAGGGCGGGATGAGCAGTTCTTC; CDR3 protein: CASSSTGRDEQFF
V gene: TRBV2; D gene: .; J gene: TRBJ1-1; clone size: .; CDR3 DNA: TGTGCCAGCAGTGAGACAACTGAAGCTTTCTTT; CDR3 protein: CASSETTEAFF
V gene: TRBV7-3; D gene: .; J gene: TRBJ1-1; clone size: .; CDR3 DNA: TGTGCCAGCAGCTTTCAGGTGAACACTGAAGCTTTCTTT; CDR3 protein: CASSFQVNTEAFF
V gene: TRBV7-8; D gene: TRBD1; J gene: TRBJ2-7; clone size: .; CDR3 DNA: TGTGCCAGCAGCCCCGCGGGACAGGGAGGTTCCGAGCAGTACTTC; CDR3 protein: CASSPAGQGGSEQYF
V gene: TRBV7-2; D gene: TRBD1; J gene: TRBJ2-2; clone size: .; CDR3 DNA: TGTGCCAGCAGCCTTGGGGGGGGACAGGGGAACACCGGGGAGCTGTTTTTT; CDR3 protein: CASSLGGGQGNTGELFF
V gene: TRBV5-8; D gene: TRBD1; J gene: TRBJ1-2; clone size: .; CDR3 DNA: TGTGCCAGCAGCCCGGGACAGGGACTCTACTATGGCTACACCTTC; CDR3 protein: CASSPGQGLYYGYTF
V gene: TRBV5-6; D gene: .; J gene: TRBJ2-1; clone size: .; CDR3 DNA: TGTGCCAGCAGCTCTCAGGGGTTTTCCTACAATGAGCAGTTCTTC; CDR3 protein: CASSSQGFSYNEQFF
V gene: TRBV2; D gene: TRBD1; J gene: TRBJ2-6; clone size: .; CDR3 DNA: TGTGCCAGCAGTGAGGGGACAGGGGGCATCGGGGCCAACGTCCTGACTTTC; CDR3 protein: CASSEGTGGIGANVLTF
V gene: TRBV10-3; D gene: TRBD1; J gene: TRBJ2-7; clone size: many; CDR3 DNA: TGTGCCATCAGTAGGGACAGGGCGACCTACGAGCAGTACTTC; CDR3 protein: CAISRDRATYEQYF
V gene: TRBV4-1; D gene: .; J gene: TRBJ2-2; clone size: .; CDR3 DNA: TGCGCCAGCAGCCAAGATATTGTCAGGGGAAGAAACACCGGGGAGCTGTTTTTT; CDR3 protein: CASSQDIVRGRNTGELFF
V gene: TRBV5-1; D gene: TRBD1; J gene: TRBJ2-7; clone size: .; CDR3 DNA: TGCGCCAGCAGCTTGGTTCCAGGGGGAGACGAGCAGTACTTC; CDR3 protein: CASSLVPGGDEQYF
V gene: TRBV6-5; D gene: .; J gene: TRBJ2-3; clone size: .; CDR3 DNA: TGTGCCAGCAGCAAAACAGGGCCAAGCACAGATACGCAGTATTTT; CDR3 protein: CASSKTGPSTDTQYF
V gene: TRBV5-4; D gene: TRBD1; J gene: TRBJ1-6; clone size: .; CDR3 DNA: TGTGCCAGCAGTACGACAGGGGGCAGAGGGTCACCCCTCCACTTT; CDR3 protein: CASSTTGGRGSPLHF
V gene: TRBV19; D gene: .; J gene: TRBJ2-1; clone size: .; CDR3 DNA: TGTGCCAGTAGTAGGGAGTACAATGAGCAGTTCTTC; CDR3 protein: CASSREYNEQFF
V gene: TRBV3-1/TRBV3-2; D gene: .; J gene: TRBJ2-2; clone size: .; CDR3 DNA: TGTGCCAGCAGCCAAGGGGCGTACACCGGGGAGCTGTTTTTT; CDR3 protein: CASSQGAYTGELFF
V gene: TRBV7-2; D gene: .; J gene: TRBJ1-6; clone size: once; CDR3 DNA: TGTGCCAGCAGCTTAGGGACACATAATTCACCCCTCCACTTT; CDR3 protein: CASSLGTHNSPLHF
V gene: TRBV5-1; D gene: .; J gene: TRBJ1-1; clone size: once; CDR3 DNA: TGCGCCAGCAGCTTGGTCGCGGGGGGACCTAACACTGAAGCTTTCTTT; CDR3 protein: CASSLVAGGPNTEAFF
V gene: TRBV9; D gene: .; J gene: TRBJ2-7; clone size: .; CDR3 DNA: TGTGCCAGCAGCGTAGGAGACACCTTTAGCGAGCAGTACTTC; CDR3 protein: CASSVGDTFSEQYF
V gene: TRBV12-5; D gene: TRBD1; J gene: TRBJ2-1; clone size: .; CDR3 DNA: TGTGCTAGTGGTTTGTCCGCCTCGGACAGGGGCGATGAGCAGTTCTTC; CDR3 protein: CASGLSASDRGDEQFF
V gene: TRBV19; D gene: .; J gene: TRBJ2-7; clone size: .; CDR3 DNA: TGTGCCAGTAGTATAGGAGGGTCCTACGAGCAGTACTTC; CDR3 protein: CASSIGGSYEQYF
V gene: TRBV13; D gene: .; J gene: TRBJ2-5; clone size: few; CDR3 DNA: TGTGCCAGCAGCGGACTCGGGGAGACCCAGTACTTC; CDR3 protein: CASSGLGETQYF
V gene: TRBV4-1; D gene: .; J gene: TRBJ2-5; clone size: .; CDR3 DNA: TGCGCCAGCAGCCAAGAGGTGGTTCAGGAGACCCAGTACTTC; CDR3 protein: CASSQEVVQETQYF
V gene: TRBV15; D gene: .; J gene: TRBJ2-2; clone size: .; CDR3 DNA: TGTGCCACCAGCAGACCCTCGGGACACATGAACACCGGGGAGCTGTTTTTT; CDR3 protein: CATSRPSGHMNTGELFF
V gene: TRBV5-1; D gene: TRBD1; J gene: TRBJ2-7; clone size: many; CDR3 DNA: TGCGCCAGCAGCTCCAACCCACAGGGGACCGAGCAGTACTTC; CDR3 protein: CASSSNPQGTEQYF
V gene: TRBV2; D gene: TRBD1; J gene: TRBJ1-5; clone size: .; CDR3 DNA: TGTGCCAGCAGTGAAAGGCGGCAGGGGGAACAGCCCCAGCATTTT; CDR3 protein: CASSERRQGEQPQHF
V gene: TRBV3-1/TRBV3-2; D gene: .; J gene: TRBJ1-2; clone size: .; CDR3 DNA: TGTGCCAGCAGCCAAGAGCCAGTTAACTATGGCTACACCTTC; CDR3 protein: CASSQEPVNYGYTF
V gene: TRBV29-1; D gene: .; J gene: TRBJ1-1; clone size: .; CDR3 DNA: TGCAGCGTTGATCCTCTTCGGGGGGACACTGAAGCTTTCTTT; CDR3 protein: CSVDPLRGDTEAFF
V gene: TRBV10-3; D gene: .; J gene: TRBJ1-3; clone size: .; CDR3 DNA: TGTGCCATCAGTGGGACTACGGACCTTTCTGGAAACACCATATATTTT; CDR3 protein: CAISGTTDLSGNTIYF
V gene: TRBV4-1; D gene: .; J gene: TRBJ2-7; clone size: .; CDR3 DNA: TGCGCCAGCAGCCAAGGTAACGGGGGGCACTACGAGCAGTACTTC; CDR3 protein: CASSQGNGGHYEQYF
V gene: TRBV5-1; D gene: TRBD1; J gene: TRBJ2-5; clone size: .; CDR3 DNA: TGCGCCAGCAGCATCGGACAGGGGGCGGGAGAGACCCAGTACTTC; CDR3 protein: CASSIGQGAGETQYF
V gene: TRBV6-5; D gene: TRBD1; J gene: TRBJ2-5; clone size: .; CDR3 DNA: TGTGCCAGCAGTTTCGGGACAGGGGTCGAGACCCAGTACTTC; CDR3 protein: CASSFGTGVETQYF
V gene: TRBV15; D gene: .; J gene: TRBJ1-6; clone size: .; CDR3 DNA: TGTGCCACCAGCAGGACCTCGACCGGGGTGGAGGCACCCCTCCACTTT; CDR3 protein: CATSRTSTGVEAPLHF
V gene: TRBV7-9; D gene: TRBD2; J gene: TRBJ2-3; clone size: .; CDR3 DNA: TGTGCCAGCAGCTCCAGCGGGGGGCTCACAGATACGCAGTATTTT; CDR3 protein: CASSSSGGLTDTQYF
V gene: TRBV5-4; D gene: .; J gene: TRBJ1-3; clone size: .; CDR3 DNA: TGTGCCAGCAGCTTTTTCAGGGGAACTGGCTCTGGAAACACCATATATTTT; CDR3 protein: CASSFFRGTGSGNTIYF
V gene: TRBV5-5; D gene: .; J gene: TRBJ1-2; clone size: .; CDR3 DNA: TGTGCCAGCAGCTTGGGCTCCGGCGGGGTTCACTATGGCTACACCTTC; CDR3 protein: CASSLGSGGVHYGYTF
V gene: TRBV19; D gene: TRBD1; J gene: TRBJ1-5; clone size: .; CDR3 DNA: TGTGCCAGTAGTATTTCCGGACAGGAAGGATATCAGCCCCAGCATTTT; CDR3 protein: CASSISGQEGYQPQHF
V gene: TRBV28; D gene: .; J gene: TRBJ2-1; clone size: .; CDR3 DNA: TGTGCCAGCAGTTCCCAGGAGGGTGAGCAGTTCTTC; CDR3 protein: CASSSQEGEQFF
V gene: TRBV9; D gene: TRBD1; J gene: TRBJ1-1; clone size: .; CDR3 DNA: TGTGCCAGCAGCCCCCGTGGGGGGCAGGGGGCAGGTGGAGAAGCTTTCTTT; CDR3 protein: CASSPRGGQGAGGEAFF
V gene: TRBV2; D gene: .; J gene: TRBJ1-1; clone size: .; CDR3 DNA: TGTGCCAGCTGGGGGGGAACGAACACTGAAGCTTTCTTT; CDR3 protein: CASWGGTNTEAFF